This TCR beta chain appears in the sequencing data of a study of OX40 agonist ivuxolimab in advanced cancers. Study-level information: At 65% to 85% male, the cohort had a mean age of 60 years, ranging from about 23 to 79.

Findings of the study overall: Blood T cells, both CD4+ and CD8+, expanded clonally by week 6 at 0.1 to 3.0 mg/kg.

V lost 8 bases, J lost 0 bases, and 10 bases stayed unmatched. The CDR3 has 18 residues. Germline CDR1 LNHDA, CDR2 SQIVND (reference sequence). Notes on this clone: Its antigen is not identified.

Profiling relied on immunoSEQ multiplex PCR, and the TCRdb table lists in-frame clones only, not all of them. The top ten clones hold around 2.6% of a sample with tens of thousands of clones, around 88% of them seen once. Cycle 7 day 1, cycle 4 day 1, and baseline were the timepoints at which blood was sampled. The source of this sequence is an adult with an advanced solid tumor such as melanoma, head and neck, liver or kidney cancer. This specimen was CD4+ or CD8+ T cells sorted from blood, taken in a trial of the OX40 agonist ivuxolimab. The chain recombines TRBV19 with TRBJ2-4, with 13 bases lining up with TRBD2. This chain's CDR3 is CASRTSGGQTLAKNIQYF. CDR3 nucleotide sequence: TGTGCCAGTCGGACTAGCGGGGGCCAGACATTAGCCAAAAACATTCAGTACTTC.